The following is a T cell receptor beta chain sequence with its context. Antigen unknown. The PCR had 60 Vbeta and 13 Jbeta primers. TCRdb's table, derived via immunoSEQ multiplex PCR, lists solely in-frame clones and lacks some. Found here are approximately 44,000 clones, about 85% of them singletons; the top ten hold roughly 8%. The sample originates from a study of cytomegalovirus exposure and HLA in healthy donors. General observations from the study: Later genetic work tied a missense DCLRE1C variant to beta-chain V and J trimming. Whilst most TCR sequences proved rare, a subset of public TCRs occurred across many donors. It was shown in a later analysis that HLA-associated TCR beta chains were more clonally expanded than other, equally common chains. In an earlier analysis, most TCR beta V segments were productive about 87% or about 30% of the time.

CDR1 and CDR2 from the germline V gene are SGHTA and FQGNSA. Trimming cost V 6 bases and J 1 base; bases outside gene matches: 4. The CDR3 consists of 16 residues. This chain uses TRBV7-2 with TRBJ2-2; 11 bases align to TRBD2. The sequence came from a woman aged 35 to 49 in good health and CMV-seropositive. Sequencing input: PBMCs. The CDR3 DNA follows: TGTGCCAGCAGGCCGACTAGCGGGAAGAACACCGGGGAGCTGTTTTTT. Its translation is CASRPTSGKNTGELFF.